This TCR beta chain derives from a study of response to subunit inactivated influenza vaccine. MiXCR, run by TCRdb on the RT-PCR reads, gives a single entry per CDR3 protein. The sample holds around 850,000 distinct CDR3 sequences, around 20% seen once. Unmatched junction bases numbered 6, after V lost 1 base and J lost 6 bases. CDR1 and CDR2 from the germline V gene are LGHNA and YNFKEQ. CDR3 size: 16 residues. The receptor comes from a man aged 45-60 years who received an inactivated influenza vaccine. The starting material was PBMCs from blood, obtained around 5 days after vaccination. The rearrangement uses TRBV4-2 and TRBJ2-1; 10 bases line up with TRBD2. CDR3 in amino acids: CASSQGLLAGINEQFF. CDR3 sequence (DNA): TGTGCCAGCAGCCAAGGCTTACTAGCGGGGATCAATGAGCAGTTCTTC.